This is a list of T cell receptor beta chains from one sample in a study of beta chain features in type 1 diabetes. Sequencing was performed with immunoSEQ multiplex PCR; in TCRdb, only in-frame clones are kept and a portion is missing. The sample lists fewer than 200,000 clones; 10% to 13% were seen once. What was sequenced was central memory CD4+ T cells from blood. Every receptor here comes from a man aged 25-45 years with type 1 diabetes. The CDR3 runs from the conserved cysteine through the conserved F or W. D genes are given only for firm matches.

V gene: TRBV9; D gene: TRBD2; J gene: TRBJ2-7; CDR3 protein: CASSPRNSGSTYEQYF
V gene: TRBV29-1; D gene: TRBD1; J gene: TRBJ1-1; CDR3 protein: CSTGQGWTNTEAFF
V gene: TRBV6-6; D gene: TRBD1; J gene: TRBJ1-2; CDR3 protein: CASTIERQGLDGYTF
V gene: TRBV27; D gene: NA; J gene: TRBJ1-2; CDR3 protein: CASSLTGGYGYTF
V gene: TRBV18; D gene: TRBD1; J gene: TRBJ1-4; CDR3 protein: CASSRQGSNEKLFF
V gene: TRBV11-2; D gene: TRBD2; J gene: TRBJ2-3; CDR3 protein: CASSRGLAADTQYF
V gene: TRBV28; D gene: NA; J gene: TRBJ2-1; CDR3 protein: CASSPPAGSSYNEQFF
V gene: TRBV5-1; D gene: TRBD2; J gene: TRBJ2-1; CDR3 protein: CASKSRTSDNEQFF
V gene: TRBV15; D gene: TRBD2; J gene: TRBJ2-2; CDR3 protein: CATSRDKASGITGELFF
V gene: TRBV4-3; D gene: NA; J gene: TRBJ2-2; CDR3 protein: CASSPGDLENTGELFF
V gene: TRBV6-6; D gene: TRBD2; J gene: TRBJ2-7; CDR3 protein: CASSRGDEQYF
V gene: TRBV7-9; D gene: TRBD2; J gene: TRBJ2-3; CDR3 protein: CASSHSGSAGDTQYF
V gene: TRBV18; D gene: NA; J gene: TRBJ1-5; CDR3 protein: CASSRYEQPQHF
V gene: TRBV7-3; D gene: TRBD1; J gene: TRBJ2-3; CDR3 protein: CASSLGRGLPADTQYF
V gene: TRBV15; D gene: NA; J gene: TRBJ2-1; CDR3 protein: CATSRDLSSYNEQFF
V gene: TRBV7-2; D gene: NA; J gene: TRBJ2-7; CDR3 protein: CASSEYGPVDEQYF
V gene: TRBV14; D gene: TRBD1; J gene: TRBJ2-1; CDR3 protein: CASSPDRGAYNEQFF
V gene: TRBV7-9; D gene: TRBD1; J gene: TRBJ2-5; CDR3 protein: CASSVNTGGGRETQYF
V gene: TRBV19; D gene: NA; J gene: TRBJ2-1; CDR3 protein: CASKAGGSYNEQFF
V gene: TRBV5-4; D gene: TRBD2; J gene: TRBJ2-1; CDR3 protein: CASSLGTSGKSSYNEQFF
V gene: TRBV28; D gene: NA; J gene: TRBJ2-5; CDR3 protein: CASSVPEVQTQYF
V gene: TRBV7-3; D gene: NA; J gene: TRBJ2-5; CDR3 protein: CASSLSGHPKTQYF